These 15 T cell receptor beta chains came from one sample sequenced in a study of lymphopenia after photon versus proton radiotherapy. Assay: immunoSEQ multiplex PCR; the TCRdb copy retains only in-frame clones and omits some. The sample yields 55,000 to 70,000 clones, roughly 90% seen once. Sample: peripheral blood, taken from a patient treated with photon-based radiotherapy. These receptor sequences come from a woman in her seventies with pancreatic cancer.

V usage is TRBV7-8 and J usage is TRBJ2-3; no clear D. This CDR3 comprises 14 residues. Trimming removed 1 base from V and 8 bases from J, with 13 bases in between. Germline-derived CDR1 and CDR2 are SGHVS and FQNEAQ. CDR3 in amino acids: CASSLERPPATQYF. DNA for the CDR3: TGTGCCAGCAGCTTAGAAAGGCCCCCGGCTACGCAGTATTTT.

The chain joins TRBV28 to TRBJ1-2, with TRBD1 as a possible D gene (5 bases). V lost 1 base and J 8 bases, leaving 14 bases between the germline ends. CDR3 length: 14 amino acids. CDR1 is MDHEN and CDR2 is SYDVKM in the germline V gene. This chain's CDR3 is CASSLSPGIEGYTF. CDR3 nucleotide sequence: TGTGCCAGCAGTTTATCTCCAGGGATCGAAGGCTACACCTTC.

This chain joins TRBV28 and TRBJ1-2, with 7 bases fitting TRBD1. The CDR3 spans 16 residues. J was trimmed by 3 bases and V by 2 bases; bases with no gene match: 9. Germline V gene lookup returns CDR1 MDHEN and CDR2 SYDVKM. CDR3 protein: CASSLNRGGGDYGYTF. CDR3 nucleotide sequence: TGTGCCAGCAGTTTAAACAGAGGGGGCGGTGACTATGGCTACACCTTC.

J is TRBJ2-2 and V is TRBV2; 10 positions agree with TRBD2. V trimming: 6 bases; J trimming: 6 bases; junction bases outside the gene matches: 7. Germline V gene lookup returns CDR1 SNHLY and CDR2 FYNNEI. The CDR3 totals 15 residues. The CDR3 DNA follows: TGTGCCAGCAGGCCCGGGACTAGCGTAGCCGGGGAGCTGTTTTTT. Amino acids: CASRPGTSVAGELFF.

The genes are TRBV28 and TRBJ1-1; 7 bases are a match to TRBD1. The CDR3 is made up of 16 amino acids. CDR1 MDHEN and CDR2 SYDVKM come from the germline V gene. V lost 2 bases, J lost 1 base, and 7 bases stayed unmatched. CDR3 DNA sequence: TGTGCCAGCAGTTTAATACGGACAGGAGGGAACACTGAAGCTTTCTTT. Translating it yields CASSLIRTGGNTEAFF.

This clone has a single count. The gene calls are TRBV2 and TRBJ1-1, with 9 nucleotides matching TRBD1. V lost 5 bases, J lost 4 bases, and 5 bases stayed unmatched. The germline gives CDR1 SNHLY, CDR2 FYNNEI. The CDR3 totals 14 residues. The CDR3 DNA reads TGTGCCAGCAGTCGACAGGGGGTTTTCACTGAAGCTTTCTTT. It codes for CASSRQGVFTEAFF.

The genes are TRBV6-1 and TRBJ1-5; D unresolved. This CDR3 spans 12 amino acids. Trimming removed 10 bases at V and 0 bases at J, with 7 bases between. Germline loops: CDR1 MNHNS, CDR2 SASEGT. Here the CDR3 reads CATKYSNQPQHF. In nucleotides, the CDR3 is TGTGCCACCAAATATAGCAATCAGCCCCAGCATTTT.

The V gene is TRBV29-1, the J gene TRBJ1-1, with D possibly being TRBD1 (6 bases). The V gene's germline CDR1 is SQVTM and CDR2 ANQGSEA. V lost 0 bases and J 7 bases, leaving 15 bases between the germline ends. There are 14 residues in the CDR3. DNA of the CDR3: TGCAGCGTTGAAGATCTCACGGGGGCAGGTGAAGCTTTCTTT. Translating gives CSVEDLTGAGEAFF.

The rearrangement links TRBV30 to TRBJ2-7, with TRBD1 matching 9 bases. The CDR3 is 15 residues long. Germline CDR1 and CDR2: GTSNPN and SVGIG (reference sequence). Unmatched junction bases numbered 5, after V lost 0 bases and J lost 2 bases. Here the CDR3 DNA reads TGTGCCTGGAGTGTACTCGGGACAGGGACCTACGAGCAGTACTTC. Translation gives CAWSVLGTGTYEQYF.

This clone was seen a few times. This CDR3 reads CASSLDRGLHQPQHF. The CDR3 bases are TGCGCCAGCAGCCTGGACAGGGGCTTACATCAGCCCCAGCATTTT. This chain links TRBV4-1 with TRBJ1-5; 9 bases agree with TRBD1. Germline V CDR1 and CDR2: MGHRA, YSYEKL. With V trimmed by 4 bases and J by 5 bases, 6 bases remained unmatched. The length of the CDR3 is 15 residues.

The chain links TRBV7-9 to TRBJ2-3; the match to TRBD2 covers 16 bases. Per germline, CDR1 SEHNR and CDR2 FQNEAQ (reference sequence). J lost 2 bases, V lost 6 bases, and 11 bases had no gene match. The CDR3 runs 19 residues. The CDR3 loop reads CASSPGLAGGARNTDTQYF. For the CDR3, the DNA is TGTGCCAGCAGTCCGGGACTAGCGGGAGGGGCCCGAAACACAGATACGCAGTATTTT.

The chain links TRBV2 to TRBJ1-5; unclear D gene. The CDR3 sequence is 13 residues long. Germline loops: CDR1 SNHLY, CDR2 FYNNEI. V was clipped by 4 bases and J by 0 bases, with 4 bases between them. The CDR3 region is CASSADSNQPQHF. CDR3 sequence (DNA): TGTGCCAGCAGTGCAGATAGCAATCAGCCCCAGCATTTT.

The chain uses TRBV7-8 and TRBJ2-3, with 9 nucleotides matching TRBD2. Germline loops: CDR1 SGHVS, CDR2 FQNEAQ. The junction had 15 bases not matched to a gene; V was cut back by 5 bases and J by 0 bases. CDR3 length: 19 amino acids. The CDR3 region is CASSDTTSGPQASTDTQYF. CDR3 nucleotide sequence: TGTGCCAGCAGCGACACCACTAGCGGGCCACAGGCTAGCACAGATACGCAGTATTTT. The full variable domain, its missing parts supplied by reference TRBV7-8 and TRBJ2-3, is GAGVSQSPRYKVAKRGQDVALRCDPISGHVSLFWYQQALGQGPEFLTYFQNEAQLDKSGLPSDRFFAERPEGSVSTLKIQRTQQEDSAVYLCASSDTTSGPQASTDTQYFGPGTRLTVL.

The CDR3 DNA reads as TGTGCCAGCAGCCAAAACGGAGGGCCGGGGAATGAGCAGTTCTTC. This codes for CASSQNGGPGNEQFF. The chain carries TRBV13 and TRBJ2-1; D may be TRBD2 (6 bases). V lost 5 bases, J lost 7 bases, and 18 bases lay in between. This CDR3 contains 15 residues. Germline CDR1 and CDR2: PRHDT and FYEKMQ (reference sequence).

The chain joins TRBV5-1 to TRBJ2-7, with TRBD1 identical over 9 bases. This CDR3 has 16 amino acids. The V segment lost 0 bases and the J segment 5 bases; nucleotides outside the gene matches: 9. Germline-derived CDR1 and CDR2 are SGHRS and YFSETQ. This CDR3 is CASSLGSGTGIDEQYF. CDR3 DNA sequence: TGCGCCAGCAGCTTGGGTTCCGGGACAGGGATTGACGAGCAGTACTTC.